This T cell receptor beta chain is from a study of long-term antiretroviral therapy in people with HIV. The V segment lost 4 bases and the J segment 7 bases; nucleotides outside the gene matches: 8. Germline V gene sequence: CDR1 SGHKS, CDR2 YYEKEE (reference sequence). CDR3 length: 15 amino acids. The libraries were made with immunoSEQ v3.0 at survey level. Data came from immunoSEQ multiplex PCR; TCRdb stores just in-frame clones and leaves some out. The sample lists roughly 25,000 clones, over 90% occurring once. Sequenced material: unsorted PBMCs, taken 7.6 years after starting antiretroviral therapy. The V call is TRBV5-5, the J call TRBJ2-2; 9 bases map to TRBD1. The clonotype was recovered from a woman aged 40 to 49 with HIV. The CDR3 DNA follows: TGTGCCAGCAGCCAGGGACAGGGCCTCTTCGGGGAGCTGTTTTTT. It yields the protein CASSQGQGLFGELFF.